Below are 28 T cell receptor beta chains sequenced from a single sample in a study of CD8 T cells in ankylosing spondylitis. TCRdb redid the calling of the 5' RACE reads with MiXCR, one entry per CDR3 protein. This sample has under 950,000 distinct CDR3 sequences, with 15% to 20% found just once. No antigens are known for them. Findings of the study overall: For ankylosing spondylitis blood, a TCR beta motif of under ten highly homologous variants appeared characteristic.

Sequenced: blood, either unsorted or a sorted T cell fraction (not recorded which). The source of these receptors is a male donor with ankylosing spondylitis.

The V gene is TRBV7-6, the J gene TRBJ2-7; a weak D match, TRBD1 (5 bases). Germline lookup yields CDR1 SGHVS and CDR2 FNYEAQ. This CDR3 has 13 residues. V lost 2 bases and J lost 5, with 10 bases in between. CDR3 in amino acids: CASSLFAGNEQYF. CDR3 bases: TGTGCCAGCAGCTTATTTGCAGGGAACGAGCAGTACTTC.

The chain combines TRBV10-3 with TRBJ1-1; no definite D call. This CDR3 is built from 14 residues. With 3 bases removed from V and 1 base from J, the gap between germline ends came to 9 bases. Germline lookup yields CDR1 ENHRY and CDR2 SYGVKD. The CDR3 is CAISDQVRNTEAFF. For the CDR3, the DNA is TGTGCCATCAGTGATCAGGTCCGGAACACTGAAGCTTTCTTT.

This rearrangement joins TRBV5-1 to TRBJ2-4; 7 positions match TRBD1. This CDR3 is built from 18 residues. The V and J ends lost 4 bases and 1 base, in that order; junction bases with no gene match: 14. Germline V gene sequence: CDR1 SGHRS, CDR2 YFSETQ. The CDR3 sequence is CASSLRDSNIDAKNIQYF. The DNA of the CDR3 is TGCGCCAGCAGCCTCCGGGACAGTAACATAGATGCCAAAAACATTCAGTACTTC. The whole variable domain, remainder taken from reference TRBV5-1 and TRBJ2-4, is KAGVTQTPRYLIKTRGQQVTLSCSPISGHRSVSWYQQTPGQGLQFLFEYFSETQRNKGNFPGRFSGRQFSNSRSEMNVSTLELGDSALYLCASSLRDSNIDAKNIQYFGAGTRLSVL.

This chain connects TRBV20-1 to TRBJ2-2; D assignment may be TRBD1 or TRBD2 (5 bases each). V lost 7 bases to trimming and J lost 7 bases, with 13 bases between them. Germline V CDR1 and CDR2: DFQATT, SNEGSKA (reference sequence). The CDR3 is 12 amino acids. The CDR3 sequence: CSGRDVGGELFF. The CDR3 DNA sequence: TGCAGTGGCAGGGACGTGGGCGGGGAGCTGTTTTTT.

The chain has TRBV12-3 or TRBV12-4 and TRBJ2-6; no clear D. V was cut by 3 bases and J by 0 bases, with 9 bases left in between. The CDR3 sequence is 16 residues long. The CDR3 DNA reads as TGTGCCAGCAGTTTTAGCCTGTTCTCTGGGGCCAACGTCCTGACTTTC. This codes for CASSFSLFSGANVLTF.

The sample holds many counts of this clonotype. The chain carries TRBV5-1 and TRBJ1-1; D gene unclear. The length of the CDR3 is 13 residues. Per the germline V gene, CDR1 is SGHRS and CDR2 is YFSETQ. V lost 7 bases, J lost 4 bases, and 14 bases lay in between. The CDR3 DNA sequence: TGCGCCAGCTACTATGGGAAGGCCACTGAAGCTTTCTTT. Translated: CASYYGKATEAFF.

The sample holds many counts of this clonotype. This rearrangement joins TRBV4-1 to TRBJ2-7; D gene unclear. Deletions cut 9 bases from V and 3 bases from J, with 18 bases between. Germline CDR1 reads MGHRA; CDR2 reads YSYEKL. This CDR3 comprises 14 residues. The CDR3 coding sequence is TGCGCCAGTGGGTCCCGTGCGGAGCGCTACGAGCAGTACTTC. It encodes CASGSRAERYEQYF.

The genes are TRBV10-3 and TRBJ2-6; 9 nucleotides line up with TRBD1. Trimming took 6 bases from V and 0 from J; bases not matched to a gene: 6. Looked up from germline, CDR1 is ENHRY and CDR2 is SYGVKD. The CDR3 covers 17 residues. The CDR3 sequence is CAIRPTGGPSGANVLTF. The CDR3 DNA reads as TGTGCCATCAGGCCCACAGGGGGCCCCTCTGGGGCCAACGTCCTGACTTTC.

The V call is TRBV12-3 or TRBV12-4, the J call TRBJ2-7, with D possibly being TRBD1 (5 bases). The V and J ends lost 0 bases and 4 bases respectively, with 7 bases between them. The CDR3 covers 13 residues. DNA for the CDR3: TGTGCCAGCAGTTTAGCGAAGGGGTACGAGCAGTACTTC. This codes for CASSLAKGYEQYF.

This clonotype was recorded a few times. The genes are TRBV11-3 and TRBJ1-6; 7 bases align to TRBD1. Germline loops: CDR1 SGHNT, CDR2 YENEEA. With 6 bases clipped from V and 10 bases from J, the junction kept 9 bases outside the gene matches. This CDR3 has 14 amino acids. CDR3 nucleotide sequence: TGTGCCAGCAGTACCGGGACAGTAGGCTCACCCCTCCACTTT. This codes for CASSTGTVGSPLHF.

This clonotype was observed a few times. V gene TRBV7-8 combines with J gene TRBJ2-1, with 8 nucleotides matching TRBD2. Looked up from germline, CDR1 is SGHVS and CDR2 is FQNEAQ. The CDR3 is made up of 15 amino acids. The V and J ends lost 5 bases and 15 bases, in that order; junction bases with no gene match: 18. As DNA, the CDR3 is TGTGCCAGCAGCCCCCTTAGCGGGACATGGTCAGGTTGGTTCTTC. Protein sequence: CASSPLSGTWSGWFF.

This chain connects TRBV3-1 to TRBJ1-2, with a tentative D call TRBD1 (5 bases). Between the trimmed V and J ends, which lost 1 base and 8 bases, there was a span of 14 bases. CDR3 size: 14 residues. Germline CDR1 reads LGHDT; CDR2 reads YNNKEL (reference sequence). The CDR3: CASSQADRAWGYTF. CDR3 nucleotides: TGTGCCAGCAGCCAAGCCGACAGAGCCTGGGGCTACACCTTC.

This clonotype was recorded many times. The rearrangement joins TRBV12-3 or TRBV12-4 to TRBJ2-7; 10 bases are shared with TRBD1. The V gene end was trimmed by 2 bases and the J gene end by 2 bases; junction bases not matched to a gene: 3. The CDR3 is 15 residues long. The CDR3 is CASSLTGQGAYEQYF. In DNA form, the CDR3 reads TGTGCCAGCAGTTTAACCGGACAGGGGGCCTACGAGCAGTACTTC.

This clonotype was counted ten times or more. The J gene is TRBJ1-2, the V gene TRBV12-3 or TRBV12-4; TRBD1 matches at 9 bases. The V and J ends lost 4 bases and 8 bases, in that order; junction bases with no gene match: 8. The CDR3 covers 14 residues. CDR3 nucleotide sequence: TGTGCCAGCAGTTCTACAGGGGGCGCGGAGGGCTACACCTTC. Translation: CASSSTGGAEGYTF.

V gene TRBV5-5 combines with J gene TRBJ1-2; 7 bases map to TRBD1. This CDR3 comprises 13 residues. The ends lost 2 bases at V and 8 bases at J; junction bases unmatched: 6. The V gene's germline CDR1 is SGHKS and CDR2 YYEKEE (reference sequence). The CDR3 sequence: CASSLPDRNGYTF. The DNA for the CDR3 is TGTGCCAGCAGCTTACCGGACAGGAACGGCTACACCTTC.

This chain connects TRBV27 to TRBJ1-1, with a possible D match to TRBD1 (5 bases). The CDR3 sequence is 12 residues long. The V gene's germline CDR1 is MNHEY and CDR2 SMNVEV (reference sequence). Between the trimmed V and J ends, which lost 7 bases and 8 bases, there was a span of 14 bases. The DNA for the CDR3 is TGTGCCAGCACCGGGGCGGGGCGAGAAGCTTTCTTT. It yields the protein CASTGAGREAFF.

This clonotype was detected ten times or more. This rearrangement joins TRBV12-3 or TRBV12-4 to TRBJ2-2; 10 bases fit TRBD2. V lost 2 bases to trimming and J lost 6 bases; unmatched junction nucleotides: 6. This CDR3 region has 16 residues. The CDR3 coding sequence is TGTGCCAGCAGTTTAAGTCTAGCGGGAGATGCCGGGGAGCTGTTTTTT. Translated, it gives CASSLSLAGDAGELFF.

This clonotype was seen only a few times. This CDR3 is CASSLPSVGQGIDGYTF. For the CDR3, the DNA is TGCGCCAGCAGCTTGCCGTCCGTGGGACAGGGGATCGATGGCTACACCTTC. This chain uses TRBV5-1 with TRBJ1-2; 10 bases are shared with TRBD1. The V gene's germline CDR1 is SGHRS and CDR2 YFSETQ. The CDR3 spans 17 residues. Unmatched junction bases numbered 12, after V lost 1 base and J lost 6 bases.

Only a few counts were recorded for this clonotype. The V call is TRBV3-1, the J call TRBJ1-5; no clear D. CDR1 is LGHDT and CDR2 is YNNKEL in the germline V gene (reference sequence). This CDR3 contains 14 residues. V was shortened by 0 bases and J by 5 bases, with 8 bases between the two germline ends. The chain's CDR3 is CASSQDTVDQPQHF. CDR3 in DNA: TGTGCCAGCAGCCAAGATACCGTGGATCAGCCCCAGCATTTT.

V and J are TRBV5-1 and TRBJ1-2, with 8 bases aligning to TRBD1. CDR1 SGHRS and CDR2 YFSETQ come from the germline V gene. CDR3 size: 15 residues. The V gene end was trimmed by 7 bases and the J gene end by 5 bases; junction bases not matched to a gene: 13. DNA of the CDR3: TGCGCCAGCGCCGAGGCAGGGGGCTTTCGGTATGGCTACACCTTC. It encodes CASAEAGGFRYGYTF. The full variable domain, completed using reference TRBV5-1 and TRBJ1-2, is KAGVTQTPRYLIKTRGQQVTLSCSPISGHRSVSWYQQTPGQGLQFLFEYFSETQRNKGNFPGRFSGRQFSNSRSEMNVSTLELGDSALYLCASAEAGGFRYGYTFGSGTRLTVV.

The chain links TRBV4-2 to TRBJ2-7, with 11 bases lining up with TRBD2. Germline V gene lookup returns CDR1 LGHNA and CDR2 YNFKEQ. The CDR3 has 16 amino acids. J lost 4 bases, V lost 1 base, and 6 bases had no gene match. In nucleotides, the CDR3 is TGTGCCAGCAGCCAAGTAACTAGCGGGAGTCGGTACGAGCAGTACTTC. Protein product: CASSQVTSGSRYEQYF.

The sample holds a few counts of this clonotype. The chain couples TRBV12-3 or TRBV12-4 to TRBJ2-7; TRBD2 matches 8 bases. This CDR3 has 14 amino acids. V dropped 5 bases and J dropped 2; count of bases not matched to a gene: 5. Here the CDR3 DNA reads TGTGCCAGCAGTCGGCCGGGACTAGCCTACGAGCAGTACTTC. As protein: CASSRPGLAYEQYF.

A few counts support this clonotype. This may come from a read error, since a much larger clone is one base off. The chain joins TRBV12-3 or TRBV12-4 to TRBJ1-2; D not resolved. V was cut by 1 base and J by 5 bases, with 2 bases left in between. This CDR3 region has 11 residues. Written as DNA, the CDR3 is TGTGCCAGCAGTTTAGAGTATGGCTACACCTTC. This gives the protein CASSLEYGYTF.

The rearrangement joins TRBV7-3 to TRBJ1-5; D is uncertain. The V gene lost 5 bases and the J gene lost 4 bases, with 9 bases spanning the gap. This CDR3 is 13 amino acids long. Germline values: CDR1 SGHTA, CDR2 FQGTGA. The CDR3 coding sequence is TGTGCCAGCAGCCTGACACGGAATCAGCCCCAGCATTTT. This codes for CASSLTRNQPQHF.

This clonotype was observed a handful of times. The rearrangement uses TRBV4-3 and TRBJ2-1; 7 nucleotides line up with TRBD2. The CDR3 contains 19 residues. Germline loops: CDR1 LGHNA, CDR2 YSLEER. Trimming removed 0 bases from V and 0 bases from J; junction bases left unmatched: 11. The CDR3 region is CASSQDIAGVFFSYNEQFF. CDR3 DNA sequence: TGCGCCAGCAGCCAAGATATCGCGGGAGTTTTTTTCTCCTACAATGAGCAGTTCTTC.

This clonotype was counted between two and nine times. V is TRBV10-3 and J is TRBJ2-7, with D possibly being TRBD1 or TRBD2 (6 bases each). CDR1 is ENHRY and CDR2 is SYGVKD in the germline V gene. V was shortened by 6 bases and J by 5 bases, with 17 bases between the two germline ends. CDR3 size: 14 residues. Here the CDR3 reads CAIRRDTGSDEQYF. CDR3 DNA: TGTGCCATCAGGCGGGACACCGGGAGCGACGAGCAGTACTTC.

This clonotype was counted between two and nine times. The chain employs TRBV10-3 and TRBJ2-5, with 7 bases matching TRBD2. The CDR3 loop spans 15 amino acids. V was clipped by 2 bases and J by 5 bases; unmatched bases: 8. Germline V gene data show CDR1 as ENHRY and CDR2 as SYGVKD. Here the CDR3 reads CAISEGRREWETQYF. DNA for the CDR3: TGTGCCATCAGTGAGGGAAGGCGGGAGTGGGAGACCCAGTACTTC.

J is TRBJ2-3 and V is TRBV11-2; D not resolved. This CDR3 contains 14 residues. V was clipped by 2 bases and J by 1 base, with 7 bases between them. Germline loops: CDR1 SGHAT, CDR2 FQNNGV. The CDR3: CASSLLDGTDTQYF. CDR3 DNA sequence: TGTGCCAGCAGCTTATTGGATGGCACAGATACGCAGTATTTT. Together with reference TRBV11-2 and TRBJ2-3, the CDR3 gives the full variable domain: EAGVAQSPRYKIIEKRQSVAFWCNPISGHATLYWYQQILGQGPKLLIQFQNNGVVDDSQLPKDRFSAERLKGVDSTLKIQPAKLEDSAVYLCASSLLDGTDTQYFGPGTRLTVL.